A selection of T cell receptor beta chains follows, all from one sample in a study of T cell changes during pregnancy in multiple sclerosis. Assay used: immunoSEQ multiplex PCR; TCRdb lists only in-frame clones, some missing. Of fewer than 70,000 clones listed, approximately 92% are singletons. The sequencing here drew on CD8+ T cells from peripheral blood mononuclear cells, taken in the third trimester of pregnancy. These TCRs come from a female donor in good health, enrolled as a control in a pregnancy study. CDR3s leave out the opening cysteine and the closing phenylalanine or tryptophan.

TRBJ2-5,TRBV19,11,ASSQDREETQY
TRBJ1-5,TRBV7-2,10,ASSLLQGPQH
TRBJ2-7,TRBV10-3,10,AISTGALEQY
TRBJ2-4,TRBV7-9,13,ASSWTEKAKNIQY
TRBJ1-4,TRBV11-3,14,ASSLPRTGLQEKLF
TRBJ1-1,TRBV16,13,ASSPEAIGHTEAF
TRBJ2-1,TRBV27,16,ASSTPNVRGDSYNEQF
TRBJ1-1,TRBV7-9,9,ATSTTGEAF
TRBJ1-3,TRBV12-5,15,ASGLMVRMSSGNTIY
TRBJ1-2,TRBV29-1,10,SVETGGYGYT